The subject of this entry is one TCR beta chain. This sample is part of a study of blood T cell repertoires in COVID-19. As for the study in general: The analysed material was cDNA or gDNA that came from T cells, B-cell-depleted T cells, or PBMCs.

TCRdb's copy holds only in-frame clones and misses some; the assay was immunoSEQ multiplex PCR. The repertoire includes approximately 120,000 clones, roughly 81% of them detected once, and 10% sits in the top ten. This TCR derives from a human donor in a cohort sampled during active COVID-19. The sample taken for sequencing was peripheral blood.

In DNA form, the CDR3 reads TGTGCCAGCAGGCAACGACAGGGGGCTTTCGAGACCCAGTACTTC. Protein product: CASRQRQGAFETQYF. The rearrangement joins TRBV6-5 to TRBJ2-5, with 10 bases matching TRBD1. Losses at the gene ends were 6 bases for V and 5 bases for J; bases not matched to a gene: 9. The CDR3 runs to 15 residues. The germline V gene has CDR1 MNHEY and CDR2 SVGAGI.